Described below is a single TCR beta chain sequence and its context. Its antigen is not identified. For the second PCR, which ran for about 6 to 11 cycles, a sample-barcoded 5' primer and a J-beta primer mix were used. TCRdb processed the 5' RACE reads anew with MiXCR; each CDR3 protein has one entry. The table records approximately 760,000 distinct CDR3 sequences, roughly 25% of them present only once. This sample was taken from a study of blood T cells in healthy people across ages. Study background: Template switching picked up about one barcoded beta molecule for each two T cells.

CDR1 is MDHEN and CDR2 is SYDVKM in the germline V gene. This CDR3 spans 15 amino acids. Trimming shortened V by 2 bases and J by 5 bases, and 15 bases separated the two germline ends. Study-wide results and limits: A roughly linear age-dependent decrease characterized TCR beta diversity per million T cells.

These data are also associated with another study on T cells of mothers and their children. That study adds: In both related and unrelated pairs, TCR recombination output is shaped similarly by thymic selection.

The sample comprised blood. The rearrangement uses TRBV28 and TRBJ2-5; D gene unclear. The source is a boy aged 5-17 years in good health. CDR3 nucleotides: TGTGCCAGCAGTTTAGATCGGGTCATTCCGGAGACCCAGTACTTC. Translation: CASSLDRVIPETQYF.